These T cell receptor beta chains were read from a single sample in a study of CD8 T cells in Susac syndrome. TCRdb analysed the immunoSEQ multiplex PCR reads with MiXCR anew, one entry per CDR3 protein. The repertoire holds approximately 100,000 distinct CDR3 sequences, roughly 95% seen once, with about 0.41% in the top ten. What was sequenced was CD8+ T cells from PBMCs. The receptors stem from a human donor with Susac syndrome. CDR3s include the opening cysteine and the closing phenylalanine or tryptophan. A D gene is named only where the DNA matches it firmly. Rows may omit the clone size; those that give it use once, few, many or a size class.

CDR3 protein: CASSQSPGQPSTDTQYF
CDR3 DNA: TGTGCCAGCAGCCAAAGCCCGGGACAGCCAAGCACAGATACGCAGTATTTT
J gene: TRBJ2-3
D gene: TRBD1
V gene: TRBV14
CDR3 length: 17
clone size: once

CDR3 protein: CASSASGGEGEQYF
CDR3 DNA: TGTGCCAGTAGTGCCTCAGGGGGCGAAGGCGAGCAGTACTTC
J gene: TRBJ2-7
D gene: TRBD1
V gene: TRBV19
CDR3 length: 14
clone size: .

CDR3 protein: CASSYSRAGGAYNEQFF
CDR3 DNA: TGTGCCAGCAGTTACTCGAGAGCGGGGGGCGCCTACAATGAGCAGTTCTTC
J gene: TRBJ2-1
D gene: TRBD2
V gene: TRBV6-5
CDR3 length: 17
clone size: .

CDR3 protein: CASSLEAGGAYNEQFF
CDR3 DNA: TGTGCCAGCAGCTTAGAGGCGGGGGGGGCCTACAATGAGCAGTTCTTC
J gene: TRBJ2-1
D gene: TRBD2
V gene: TRBV7-8
CDR3 length: 16
clone size: .

CDR3 protein: CASSFIRGGTEAFF
CDR3 DNA: TGTGCCAGCAGTTTTATAAGGGGGGGCACTGAAGCTTTCTTT
J gene: TRBJ1-1
D gene: .
V gene: TRBV27
CDR3 length: 14
clone size: .

CDR3 protein: CSARDRGGYRDEQFF
CDR3 DNA: TGCAGTGCTAGAGATCGGGGGGGCTACCGGGATGAGCAGTTCTTC
J gene: TRBJ2-1
D gene: TRBD2
V gene: TRBV20-1
CDR3 length: 15
clone size: .

CDR3 protein: CASSAGQRRDTEAFF
CDR3 DNA: TGTGCCAGCAGTGCGGGACAGAGGAGGGACACTGAAGCTTTCTTT
J gene: TRBJ1-1
D gene: TRBD1
V gene: TRBV27
CDR3 length: 15
clone size: .

CDR3 protein: CASSQDSRGDQPQHF
CDR3 DNA: TGCGCCAGCAGCCAAGACTCCAGGGGGGATCAGCCCCAGCATTTT
J gene: TRBJ1-5
D gene: TRBD1
V gene: TRBV4-3
CDR3 length: 15
clone size: .

CDR3 protein: CASSTPGSGANVLTF
CDR3 DNA: TGTGCCAGCAGTACGCCGGGCTCTGGGGCCAACGTCCTGACTTTC
J gene: TRBJ2-6
D gene: .
V gene: TRBV6-5
CDR3 length: 15
clone size: .

CDR3 protein: CASSSPGHLQETQYF
CDR3 DNA: TGTGCCAGCAGCTCACCGGGACATCTACAAGAGACCCAGTACTTC
J gene: TRBJ2-5
D gene: .
V gene: TRBV7-9
CDR3 length: 15
clone size: .

CDR3 protein: CASSYDSDTGELFF
CDR3 DNA: TGTGCCAGCAGTTATGACAGCGACACCGGGGAGCTGTTTTTT
J gene: TRBJ2-2
D gene: .
V gene: TRBV9
CDR3 length: 14
clone size: .

CDR3 protein: CASSLTGVTGETQYF
CDR3 DNA: TGCGCCAGCAGCTTGACAGGGGTGACTGGGGAGACCCAGTACTTC
J gene: TRBJ2-5
D gene: TRBD1
V gene: TRBV5-1
CDR3 length: 15
clone size: once

CDR3 protein: CSVEDYREAFF
CDR3 DNA: TGCAGCGTTGAAGACTACAGGGAAGCTTTCTTT
J gene: TRBJ1-1
D gene: .
V gene: TRBV29-1
CDR3 length: 11
clone size: .

CDR3 protein: CASSQGGNQPQHF
CDR3 DNA: TGTGCCAGCAGCCAAGGGGGCAATCAGCCCCAGCATTTT
J gene: TRBJ1-5
D gene: .
V gene: TRBV4-2
CDR3 length: 13
clone size: .

CDR3 protein: CASSDVAGAYNEQFF
CDR3 DNA: TGTGCCAGCAGTGATGTAGCGGGGGCCTACAATGAGCAGTTCTTC
J gene: TRBJ2-1
D gene: TRBD2
V gene: TRBV2
CDR3 length: 15
clone size: .

CDR3 protein: CSARMDLNPYEQYF
CDR3 DNA: TGCAGTGCTAGAATGGACTTAAACCCGTACGAGCAGTACTTC
J gene: TRBJ2-7
D gene: .
V gene: TRBV20-1
CDR3 length: 14
clone size: .